The 21 T cell receptor beta chains given below trace back to one sample, sequenced in a study of T cells in localized non-small cell lung cancer. Produced via immunoSEQ multiplex PCR; TCRdb's table is partial and in-frame only. The sample lists about 24,000 clones, less than 90% occurring once. The sample was peripheral blood, taken before any cancer treatment. These receptors originate from a male donor aged 60 or over with stage I squamous cell lung carcinoma.

This clone was recorded a few times. V usage is TRBV30 and J usage is TRBJ1-5; 8 nucleotides match TRBD1. CDR1 GTSNPN and CDR2 SVGIG come from the germline V gene (reference sequence). The CDR3 covers 13 residues. Trimming cost V 7 bases and J 1 base; bases outside gene matches: 3. The CDR3 DNA follows: TGTGCCTATGACAGGGGCAGCAATCAGCCCCAGCATTTT. Translated, it gives CAYDRGSNQPQHF.

V is TRBV7-2 and J is TRBJ2-5; 7 bases are a match to TRBD2. CDR3 size: 15 residues. V dropped 6 bases and J dropped 2; count of bases not matched to a gene: 9. The germline gives CDR1 SGHTA, CDR2 FQGNSA. The CDR3: CASSQRRGEQETQYF. The CDR3 coding sequence is TGTGCCAGCAGTCAAAGACGGGGGGAGCAAGAGACCCAGTACTTC.

This clone was counted only a few times. The chain is built from TRBV5-1 and TRBJ2-1, with 9 nucleotides matching TRBD1. Trimming took 5 bases from V and 6 from J; bases not matched to a gene: 9. There are 15 residues in the CDR3. In germline, CDR1 is SGHRS, CDR2 YFSETQ. This CDR3 is CASRPADRGPNEQFF. The CDR3 coding sequence is TGCGCCAGCAGACCTGCGGACAGGGGACCCAATGAGCAGTTCTTC.

This clone was found once. CDR3: CASSQEGRPKGNQPQHF. The CDR3 DNA follows: TGCGCCAGCAGCCAAGAGGGACGTCCAAAAGGAAATCAGCCCCAGCATTTT. V and J are TRBV4-1 and TRBJ1-5, with D perhaps matching TRBD1 (5 bases). This CDR3 has 17 residues. CDR1 is MGHRA and CDR2 is YSYEKL in the germline V gene. The ends were cut back, 0 bases at V and 4 bases at J, with 16 bases in the middle.

The chain couples TRBV21-1 to TRBJ1-1. TRBV21-1 is labeled a pseudogene. CDR3 length: 13 amino acids. The CDR3 bases are TGTGCCAGCAAAGGACGCCAGCGCACTGAAGCTTTCTTT. This sequence encodes CASKGRQRTEAFF.

The CDR3 region has the DNA TGTGCCAGCAGCTTAAAAAGTTCCATCGGGGGCGCCGCCGAAAAACTGTTTTTT. It is translated as CASSLKSSIGGAAEKLFF. The chain links TRBV7-8 to TRBJ1-4, with D possibly matching TRBD1 (6 bases). This CDR3 has 18 amino acids. From germline, CDR1 is SGHVS and CDR2 FQNEAQ. V was shortened by 2 bases and J by 8 bases, with 24 bases between the two germline ends.

The chain joins TRBV9 to TRBJ1-6; D possibly corresponds to TRBD1 (6 bases). With 4 bases removed from V and 5 bases from J, the gap between germline ends came to 13 bases. Per germline, CDR1 SGDLS and CDR2 YYNGEE. The length of the CDR3 is 15 residues. CDR3 in amino acids: CASSPDRLDNSPLHF. CDR3 bases: TGTGCCAGCAGCCCTGACAGGTTAGATAATTCACCCCTCCACTTT.

The chain employs TRBV6-5 and TRBJ1-3; no clear D gene. The V gene lost 0 bases and the J gene lost 1 base, with 7 bases spanning the gap. The CDR3 has 15 residues. Germline V CDR1 and CDR2: MNHEY, SVGAGI. DNA of the CDR3: TGTGCCAGCAGTTACTCGCGGAGTTCTGGAAACACCATATATTTT. Translation: CASSYSRSSGNTIYF.

This clone occurred a few times. This chain joins TRBV19 and TRBJ1-5; TRBD1 matches 12 bases. CDR3 size: 17 residues. CDR1 is LNHDA and CDR2 is SQIVND in the germline V gene (reference sequence). After removal of 5 bases from V and 7 bases from J, the junction contained 12 bases not matched to a gene. The CDR3 sequence is CASSAQGQGAWGQPQHF. CDR3 DNA: TGTGCCAGTAGTGCCCAGGGACAGGGGGCGTGGGGACAGCCCCAGCATTTT.

V gene TRBV12-5 combines with J gene TRBJ2-1; D not certain. Per germline, CDR1 LGHNT and CDR2 FRNRAP. V lost 2 bases and J lost 6, with 8 bases in between. CDR3 size: 13 residues. CDR3 DNA: TGTGCTAGTGGTTTGTCTACGTCCAATGAGCAGTTCTTC. Translating gives CASGLSTSNEQFF.

The count of this clone is one. The chain has TRBV4-3 and TRBJ1-4; D is uncertain. CDR3 length: 15 residues. The germline CDR1 and CDR2 sequences are LGHNA and YSLEER. V lost 3 bases and J 4 bases, leaving 12 bases between the germline ends. CDR3 protein: CASSQGGVFNEKLFF. CDR3 coding DNA: TGCGCCAGCAGCCAGGGAGGAGTTTTTAATGAAAAACTGTTTTTT.

The chain has TRBV9 and TRBJ2-3; D call uncertain. Looked up from germline, CDR1 is SGDLS and CDR2 is YYNGEE. The CDR3 sequence is 14 residues long. V lost 3 bases and J 2 bases, leaving 10 bases between the germline ends. The CDR3 coding sequence is TGTGCCAGCAGCGCATCTCGATACACAGATACGCAGTATTTT. This sequence encodes CASSASRYTDTQYF. The full variable domain, with the rest looked up from reference TRBV9 and TRBJ2-3, is DSGVTQTPKHLITATGQRVTLRCSPRSGDLSVYWYQQSLDQGLQFLIQYYNGEERAKGNILERFSAQQFPDLHSELNLSSLELGDSALYFCASSASRYTDTQYFGPGTRLTVL.

This chain joins TRBV27 and TRBJ2-4, with 8 nucleotides matching TRBD1. Trimming cost V 8 bases and J 0 bases; bases outside gene matches: 3. The CDR3 consists of 14 residues. Germline loops: CDR1 MNHEY, CDR2 SMNVEV (reference sequence). CDR3 residues: CASGDRLAKNIQYF. The CDR3 DNA reads as TGTGCCAGCGGGGACAGGCTAGCCAAAAACATTCAGTACTTC.

V and J are TRBV7-2 and TRBJ2-2; D remains unclear. The ends were cut back, 1 base at V and 7 bases at J, with 7 bases in the middle. The CDR3 runs 13 residues. Per the germline V gene, CDR1 is SGHTA and CDR2 is FQGNSA. CDR3 nucleotide sequence: TGTGCCAGCAGCTTAGTTTCATTCGGGGAGCTGTTTTTT. Its translation is CASSLVSFGELFF.

The V call is TRBV6-1, the J call TRBJ1-1; D is possibly TRBD1 (6 bases). The CDR3 has 16 residues. The ends were cut back, 4 bases at V and 5 bases at J, with 20 bases in the middle. Germline CDR1 MNHNS, CDR2 SASEGT. The CDR3: CASSVVPGESRTEAFF. The CDR3 region has the DNA TGTGCCAGCAGTGTCGTACCAGGGGAATCGAGAACTGAAGCTTTCTTT.

This clone was detected only a few times. The V call is TRBV10-2, the J call TRBJ2-7; D gene uncertain. The CDR3 is made up of 12 amino acids. Germline V gene sequence: CDR1 WSHSY, CDR2 SAAADI. V shed 4 bases and J shed 4 bases, with 8 bases lying between them. CDR3: CASSGDVYEQYF. The CDR3 DNA sequence: TGCGCCAGCAGTGGGGATGTATACGAGCAGTACTTC.

This chain links TRBV12-5 with TRBJ2-2; D might be TRBD1 (6 bases). CDR3 size: 15 residues. CDR1 is LGHNT, CDR2 FRNRAP, per germline. Trimming stripped 9 bases from V and 1 base from J, with 15 bases between. The CDR3 DNA sequence: TGTGCTAGCGAAAGGGGGTTTATGAACACCGGGGAGCTGTTTTTT. Residues: CASERGFMNTGELFF. Using reference TRBV12-5 and TRBJ2-2 for the parts outside the CDR3, the full variable domain is DARVTQTPRHKVTEMGQEVTMRCQPILGHNTVFWYRQTMMQGLELLAYFRNRAPLDDSGMPKDRFSAEMPDATLATLKIQPSEPRDSAVYFCASERGFMNTGELFFGEGSRLTVL.

The gene calls are TRBV6-5 and TRBJ1-2; tentative D call: TRBD1 (5 bases). V was trimmed by 10 bases and J by 5 bases, leaving 20 bases between them. This CDR3 spans 14 amino acids. Germline V lookup: CDR1 MNHEY, CDR2 SVGAGI. CDR3 loop: CATYFTGPAYGYTF. The CDR3 nucleotides read TGTGCCACCTATTTTACAGGACCCGCTTATGGCTACACCTTC.

The chain links TRBV7-3 to TRBJ2-1; 10 positions match TRBD2. This CDR3 is built from 15 residues. CDR1 SGHTA and CDR2 FQGTGA come from the germline V gene. Trimming took 2 bases from V and 7 from J; bases not matched to a gene: 5. CDR3 region: CASSLGLAAGNEQFF. CDR3 coding DNA: TGTGCCAGCAGCTTAGGACTAGCGGCCGGGAATGAGCAGTTCTTC.

This chain links TRBV19 with TRBJ2-4, with D possibly matching TRBD2 (6 bases). Trimming removed 4 bases at V and 0 bases at J, with 7 bases between. Germline CDR1 is LNHDA and CDR2 is SQIVND (reference sequence). The CDR3 spans 14 residues. CDR3: CASSTGLAKNIQYF. The CDR3 DNA is TGTGCCAGTAGTACGGGACTAGCCAAAAACATTCAGTACTTC.

J is TRBJ2-3 and V is TRBV4-3, with D perhaps matching TRBD2 (5 bases). CDR1 and CDR2 from the germline V gene are LGHNA and YSLEER. This CDR3 spans 15 amino acids. V shed 0 bases and J shed 2 bases, with 9 bases lying between them. In DNA form, the CDR3 reads TGCGCCAGCAGCCAAGAGCGGGCAGACACAGATACGCAGTATTTT. It translates to CASSQERADTDTQYF.